This T cell receptor beta chain was obtained from a study of cytomegalovirus exposure and HLA in healthy donors. Study results and caveats: Earlier findings revealed that most TCR beta V segments proved productive either about 87% or about 30% of the time. With high specificity and sensitivity, the classifier reportedly diagnosed cytomegalovirus status.

The PCR employed 60 Vbeta primers together with 13 Jbeta primers. Repertoires were generated with immunoSEQ multiplex PCR, while TCRdb's copy carries only in-frame clones and drops some. The sample records over 150,000 clones, 75% to 90% being singletons. A remark on this clone: Its antigen is undetermined.

The V gene lost 3 bases and the J gene lost 7 bases, with 15 bases spanning the gap. The CDR3 sequence is 13 residues long. Germline loops: CDR1 SQVTM, CDR2 ANQGSEA. This chain connects TRBV29-1 to TRBJ1-2, with TRBD1 as a possible D gene (5 bases). Sequenced material: PBMCs. The source is a woman in her forties or fifties in good health and CMV-seropositive. The DNA for the CDR3 is TGCAGCGTTGAGGTTGGGCAGGGCTCTGGCTACACCTTC. Residues: CSVEVGQGSGYTF.